These T cell receptor beta chains were read from a single sample in a study of T-cell reconstitution after alpha-beta-depleted transplantation in children. TCRdb re-called the PCR reads with MiXCR, one entry per CDR3 protein. The table includes 200,000 to 300,000 distinct CDR3 sequences, 9.5% to 15% detected once. The sequences come from PBMCs from the stem cell graft donor, collected from the stem cell graft. These receptors all stem from a human donor who donated a stem cell graft to a child with acute lymphoblastic leukemia. Both conserved end residues are part of each CDR3. The D gene is left open where the match is weak. The size entry is marked missing in some rows and otherwise reads once, few, many or a size class.

clone_size,j_call,v_call,cdr3_length,d_call,cdr3_nt,cdr3_aa
many,TRBJ1-3,TRBV6-5,16,TRBD1,TGTGCCAGCAGTACGCGGGACAGCCGCTCTGGAAACACCATATATTTT,CASSTRDSRSGNTIYF
many,TRBJ2-2,TRBV7-2,12,-,TGTGCCAGCAGCTCGGGAGTCGGGGAGCTGTTTTTT,CASSSGVGELFF
many,TRBJ2-2,TRBV7-2,16,TRBD2,TGTGCCAGCAGCAGGGGACTAGCGGGAAGGACCGGGGAGCTGTTTTTT,CASSRGLAGRTGELFF
few,TRBJ2-1,TRBV29-1,8,-,TGCAATGTCAATGAGCAGTTCTTC,CNVNEQFF
many,TRBJ1-1,TRBV2,11,-,TGTGCCAGCAGAGACAGTGAGGGGGCTTTCTTT,CASRDSEGAFF
many,TRBJ2-7,TRBV20-1,12,-,TGCAGTGCTAGGGTCAGGAGCAACGAGCAGTACTTC,CSARVRSNEQYF
many,TRBJ2-1,TRBV11-2,16,TRBD2,TGTGCCAGCAGCTTAACTAGCGCGAGCTCCTACAATGAGCAGTTCTTC,CASSLTSASSYNEQFF
-,TRBJ2-3,TRBV30,13,TRBD1,TGTGCCTGGTCGACAGGGGTCACAGATACGCAGTATTTT,CAWSTGVTDTQYF
many,TRBJ1-1,TRBV5-1,14,-,TGCGCCAGCAGCTTGTTGAGCCGGGACACTGAAGCTTTCTTT,CASSLLSRDTEAFF
many,TRBJ2-3,TRBV6-2/TRBV6-3,12,-,TGTGCCAGCAGGGCTAGCACAGATACGCAGTATTTT,CASRASTDTQYF
-,TRBJ2-2,TRBV5-1,17,-,TGCGCCAGCAGCCCCGCGCTCGGGGGAACGAACACCGGGGAGCTGTTTTTT,CASSPALGGTNTGELFF
many,TRBJ2-2,TRBV5-1,13,-,TGCGCCAGCAGCGTCCTCAACACCGGGGAGCTGTTTTTT,CASSVLNTGELFF
many,TRBJ1-1,TRBV6-5,14,-,TGTGCCAGCAGTTACTCGGCAGAGAACACTGAAGCTTTCTTT,CASSYSAENTEAFF
many,TRBJ2-4,TRBV15,17,TRBD1,TGTGCCACCAGCAGAGTATCAGGGGGCAGTGCCAAAAACATTCAGTACTTC,CATSRVSGGSAKNIQYF
many,TRBJ2-7,TRBV11-2,18,TRBD2,TGTGCCAGCAGCCCGAACAGCGGGGGGGGCCTGGAGTCCTACGAGCAGTACTTC,CASSPNSGGGLESYEQYF
-,TRBJ1-6,TRBV7-9,14,-,TGTGCCAGCAGCTTAGACGCAGCTTCTTCACCCCTCCACTTC,CASSLDAASSPLHF
many,TRBJ1-1,TRBV3-1,13,TRBD1,TGTGCCAGCAGCCATGCACAGGGGGCATTAGCTTTCTTT,CASSHAQGALAFF
many,TRBJ2-3,TRBV28,16,TRBD2,TGTGCCAGCAGTTTCCCCAGCGGGAGAGTGGCAGATACGCAGTATTTT,CASSFPSGRVADTQYF
many,TRBJ1-2,TRBV7-2,13,-,TGTGCCAGCAGCCACCCTATCGGGGCTGGCTACACCTTC,CASSHPIGAGYTF
-,TRBJ2-7,TRBV28,14,TRBD2,TGTGCCAGCAGTTCTAGCGGGCCCTCCTACGAGCAGTACTTC,CASSSSGPSYEQYF
many,TRBJ2-3,TRBV6-5,14,-,TGTGCCAGCAGCTCCGGGCCCCTCACAGATACGCAGTATTTT,CASSSGPLTDTQYF
few,TRBJ2-1,TRBV7-9,14,-,TGTGCCAGCACCCTATATGGGGGTATCAATGAGCAGTTCTTC,CASTLYGGINEQFF
many,TRBJ1-6,TRBV5-1,15,-,TGCGCCAGCAGCTTTGCCGGAAGGGATAATTCACCCCTCCACTTT,CASSFAGRDNSPLHF
many,TRBJ1-5,TRBV7-2,18,TRBD1,TGTGCCAGCAGCTTAGCCCCCCAGGGGGGTCATAGCAATCAGCCCCAGCATTTT,CASSLAPQGGHSNQPQHF
many,TRBJ1-2,TRBV19,15,TRBD1,TGTGCCAGTAGTACTCACGGACAGGGGGCCTATGGCTACACCTTC,CASSTHGQGAYGYTF
many,TRBJ2-2,TRBV12-3/TRBV12-4,15,-,TGTGCCAGCAGCTTAGCCGGGACTCAGTCCGGGGAGCTGTTTTTT,CASSLAGTQSGELFF
many,TRBJ2-1,TRBV6-2/TRBV6-3,15,TRBD2,TGTGCCAGCAGTTACGGGACTAGCGGGTCCAATGAGCAGTTCTTC,CASSYGTSGSNEQFF
many,TRBJ2-3,TRBV10-3,16,TRBD1,TGTGCCATCAGTGCCGAGGGACAGGTTGGCACAGATACGCAGTATTTT,CAISAEGQVGTDTQYF
many,TRBJ2-3,TRBV7-9,16,TRBD1,TGTGCCAGCAGCAGGGACAGGGGCGCCAGCACAGATACGCAGTATTTT,CASSRDRGASTDTQYF
many,TRBJ1-6,TRBV7-8,14,TRBD1,TGTGCCAGCAGCCTGGGACAGAATAATTCACCCCTCCACTTT,CASSLGQNNSPLHF
-,TRBJ2-6,TRBV6-2/TRBV6-3,17,-,TGTGCCAGCAGTTCCCCCGGGGGCCTCTCTGGGGCCAACGTCCTGACTTTC,CASSSPGGLSGANVLTF
few,TRBJ2-5,TRBV7-2,15,-,TGTGCCAGCAGCTTCGACGGGGCGATTCAAGAGACCCAGTACTTC,CASSFDGAIQETQYF
-,TRBJ1-3,TRBV20-1,14,-,TGCAGTGCTAGAGATGTTTACTCTGGAAACACCATATATTTT,CSARDVYSGNTIYF
many,TRBJ2-1,TRBV6-5,15,-,TGTGCCAGCAGTTACCCAGGCGTCGCCAAGGATGAGCAGTTCTTC,CASSYPGVAKDEQFF
-,TRBJ1-2,TRBV5-1,18,TRBD1,TGCGCCAGCAGCTGGACGGGACAGGGGGGGGACCCTAACTATGGCTACACCTTC,CASSWTGQGGDPNYGYTF
many,TRBJ1-4,TRBV7-8,12,-,TGTGCCAGCGGGAGGGCTCAGGAAAAACTGTTTTTT,CASGRAQEKLFF
many,TRBJ2-7,TRBV29-1,12,-,TGCAGCGTTGAATGGCGGGGCTACGAGCAGTACTTC,CSVEWRGYEQYF
few,TRBJ2-1,TRBV6-2/TRBV6-3,16,TRBD2,TGTGCCAGCAGTTACAGTATCCGGGAGGGCCGAAATGAGCAGTTCTTC,CASSYSIREGRNEQFF
many,TRBJ2-1,TRBV2,14,-,TGTGCCAGCAGTGAAGATAGCTCCTACAATGAGCAGTTCTTC,CASSEDSSYNEQFF